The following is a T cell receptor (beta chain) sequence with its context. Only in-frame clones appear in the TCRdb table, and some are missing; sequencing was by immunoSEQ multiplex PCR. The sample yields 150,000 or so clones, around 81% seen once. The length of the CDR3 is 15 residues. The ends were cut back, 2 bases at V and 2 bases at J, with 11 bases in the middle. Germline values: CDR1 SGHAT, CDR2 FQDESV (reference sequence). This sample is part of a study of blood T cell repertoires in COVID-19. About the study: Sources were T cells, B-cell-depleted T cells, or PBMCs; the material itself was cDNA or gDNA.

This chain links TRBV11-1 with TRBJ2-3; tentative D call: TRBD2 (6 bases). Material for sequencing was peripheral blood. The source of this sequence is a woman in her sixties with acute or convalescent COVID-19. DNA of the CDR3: TGTGCCAGCAGCTTATACGGAGGGTACACAGATACGCAGTATTTT. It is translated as CASSLYGGYTDTQYF.